Sequencing of this T cell receptor (beta chain) was carried out in a study of blood T cell repertoires in COVID-19. In the study overall: In each case, the material was cDNA or gDNA derived from T cells, B-cell-depleted T cells, or PBMCs.

In the study's own analysis: The assay estimated nucleated cells by amplifying reference gene primers. Produced via immunoSEQ multiplex PCR; TCRdb's table is partial and in-frame only. V and J calls and clone size are copied from that table; D and trimming were computed from the DNA. The sample carries under 150,000 clones, around 81% recorded once. The material sequenced was PBMCs or T cells enriched from blood (not recorded which). The receptor's source is a woman in her 40s who had recovered from COVID-19.

CDR3 sequence: CASSISQGSDTEAFF. CDR3 nucleotides: TGTGCCAGTAGTATTAGCCAGGGGTCGGACACTGAAGCTTTCTTT. The rearrangement links TRBV19 to TRBJ1-1, with D maybe TRBD1 (6 bases). The length of the CDR3 is 15 residues. V lost 3 bases and J 3 bases, leaving 14 bases between the germline ends. Germline CDR1 and CDR2: LNHDA and SQIVND (reference sequence). Full variable domain (rest looked up from reference TRBV19 and TRBJ1-1): DGGITQSPKYLFRKEGQNVTLSCEQNLNHDAMYWYRQDPGQGLRLIYYSQIVNDFQKGDIAEGYSVSREKKESFPLTVTSAQKNPTAFYLCASSISQGSDTEAFFGQGTRLTVV.